This T cell receptor (beta chain) originates from a study of PD-L1 blockade in urothelial cancer. In the study overall: Patients commenced atezolizumab at some point between 2014 and 2016, and it was given at 1,200 mg intravenously every 3 weeks. Blood was tested 3 weeks (second dose) and 6 weeks into treatment. When blood samples were assessed, the median T cell count was 141,255. Study conclusions and caveats: Below-median TCR clonality that was measured in pretreatment blood predicted better survival.

Repertoires were generated with immunoSEQ multiplex PCR, while TCRdb's copy carries only in-frame clones and drops some. The data contain roughly 100,000 clones, roughly 90% of them singletons. Looked up from germline, CDR1 is SGHVS and CDR2 is FQNEAQ. The ends lost 1 base at V and 4 bases at J; junction bases unmatched: 4. The CDR3 totals 15 residues. Time point described: pretreatment peripheral blood. This clone was picked up one time. No antigen is known for it. The chain joins TRBV7-8 to TRBJ2-7, with 10 bases lining up with TRBD1. Here the sequenced sample was PBMCs, taken around atezolizumab (anti-PD-L1) treatment. This TCR was sampled from an elderly woman with urothelial cancer. CDR3: CASSLGTGGGYEQYF. CDR3 DNA sequence: TGTGCCAGCAGCTTAGGGACAGGGGGGGGGTACGAGCAGTACTTC.